Listed below are T cell receptor beta chains from one sample, sequenced in a study of blood T cell repertoires in COVID-19. Method: immunoSEQ multiplex PCR; TCRdb's copy keeps in-frame clones and lacks some. The sample lists about 83,000 clones, approximately 78% occurring once. The sequencing input was peripheral blood. All receptors come from a woman older than 75 with acute or convalescent COVID-19. CDR3s include the opening cysteine and the closing phenylalanine or tryptophan. The D gene is left open where the match is weak. Only some rows state a clone size, as once, few, many or a class for expanded clones.

DNA	CDR3	D	V	J	size
TGTGCCAGCAGCTTACTCTTGGTCACTAGTTCGGGAAACACCATATATTTT	CASSLLLVTSSGNTIYF	.	TRBV7-2	TRBJ1-3	.
TGTGCCAGCAGTCCGGACAGGATCTACTCCTACAATGAGCAGTTCTTC	CASSPDRIYSYNEQFF	TRBD1	TRBV6-4	TRBJ2-1	once
TGCAGTGCTAGTGTTAGCGGGGGGACAAACATTCAGTACTTC	CSASVSGGTNIQYF	TRBD2	TRBV20-1	TRBJ2-4	.
TGTGCCAGCAGTTCACTAGACAGGGCCGCTGAAGCTTTCTTT	CASSSLDRAAEAFF	TRBD1	TRBV6-4	TRBJ1-1	.
TGTGCCACCATCAGACAGGGGACCGACACTGAAGCTTTCTTT	CATIRQGTDTEAFF	TRBD1	TRBV24-1	TRBJ1-1	.
TGTGCCAGCAGCGTCAAGGGGGGACAGTACACTGAAGCTTTCTTT	CASSVKGGQYTEAFF	TRBD1	TRBV9	TRBJ1-1	.
TGTGCCAGCAGCTTAGGACAGGGGCCCCAGCATTTT	CASSLGQGPQHF	TRBD1	TRBV7-9	TRBJ1-5	.
TGTGCCAGCAGCCCGGGACAGGGAGGGGTAGAGACCCAGTACTTC	CASSPGQGGVETQYF	TRBD1	TRBV6-2/TRBV6-3	TRBJ2-5	.
TGTGCCAGCAGGACAGGCCTCTCAGAGACCCAGTACTTC	CASRTGLSETQYF	.	TRBV28	TRBJ2-5	.
TGTGCCAGCAGCCAAGTGTCCCTCTCTGGAAACACCATATATTTT	CASSQVSLSGNTIYF	.	TRBV3-1/TRBV3-2	TRBJ1-3	few
TGCGCCAGCAGCCAAGAAACGGCGGGACAGGGAGGGACAGATACGCAGTATTTT	CASSQETAGQGGTDTQYF	TRBD1	TRBV4-3	TRBJ2-3	.
TGTGCCAGCAGCCAAGACCCGCGGGTTAACTATGGCTACACCTTC	CASSQDPRVNYGYTF	.	TRBV3-1/TRBV3-2	TRBJ1-2	.
TGTGCCAGCAGTGAAGCGGGGGGGGTAAGGTATGGCTACACCTTC	CASSEAGGVRYGYTF	.	TRBV6-1	TRBJ1-2	.
TGTGCCAGCAGTTACTCATTTAGATCATTACGGCGGATAGAGCCAGAGACCCAGTACTTC	CASSYSFRSLRRIEPETQYF	.	TRBV6-2/TRBV6-3	TRBJ2-5	.
TGTGCCATCAGTGGAGGACTAGCGAACACCGGGGAGCTGTTTTTT	CAISGGLANTGELFF	TRBD2	TRBV10-3	TRBJ2-2	.
TGTGCCAGCAGCTCGGACAGGGGGCGGGCCTATGGCTACACCTTC	CASSSDRGRAYGYTF	TRBD1	TRBV5-4	TRBJ1-2	.
TGTGCCAGCAGTTCACAGGATATTAATGAAAAACTATTTTTT	CASSSQDINEKLFF	.	TRBV6-5	TRBJ1-4	.
TGTGCCAGCAGCCGAGGAGGGCTGAACACTGAAGCTTTCTTT	CASSRGGLNTEAFF	.	TRBV11-3	TRBJ1-1	.
TGTGCCAGCAGCTTAGGAAGACAGGGAACCTGGGAAAAACTGTTTTTT	CASSLGRQGTWEKLFF	TRBD1	TRBV7-2	TRBJ1-4	.
TGTGCCAGCAGCTTAGTCCGGGGGTCCCAGCAGCCCCTCCACTTT	CASSLVRGSQQPLHF	.	TRBV7-2	TRBJ1-6	.
TGCGCCAGCAGACAGAACACAGATACGCAGTATTTT	CASRQNTDTQYF	.	TRBV5-1	TRBJ2-3	.
TGTGCCAGCAGCTTGGGCCAGTGGAATCAGCCCCAGCATTTT	CASSLGQWNQPQHF	.	TRBV7-8	TRBJ1-5	.
TGTGCCAGCAGTTATCAGGGGGCACTAGGTCAGCCCCAGCATTTT	CASSYQGALGQPQHF	TRBD1	TRBV6-5	TRBJ1-5	.
TGTGCCAGCAGCCAACCCGGGACAGGGGGATCCTACAATGAGCAGTTCTTC	CASSQPGTGGSYNEQFF	TRBD1	TRBV14	TRBJ2-1	.
TGTGCCAGCAGCACGACAGGGAGCTCCTACGAGCAGTACTTC	CASSTTGSSYEQYF	TRBD1	TRBV7-3	TRBJ2-7	.
TGCGCCAGCAGCTTCGACAGCTCCTATGGCTACACCTTC	CASSFDSSYGYTF	.	TRBV5-1	TRBJ1-2	.
TGTGCCAGCAGCTTAGATGAGCGCACTGAAGCTTTCTTT	CASSLDERTEAFF	.	TRBV11-2	TRBJ1-1	once
TGTGCCAGCAGCTTACCCCGACAGGGGAACACCGGGGAGCTGTTTTTT	CASSLPRQGNTGELFF	TRBD1	TRBV7-9	TRBJ2-2	.
TGTGCCAGCAGCGTAACTAGCGGGGGACCCACAGATACGCAGTATTTT	CASSVTSGGPTDTQYF	TRBD2	TRBV9	TRBJ2-3	few
TGCGCCAGCAGGGGGCTCGAGAACACTGAAGCTTTCTTT	CASRGLENTEAFF	.	TRBV5-1	TRBJ1-1	.
TGTGCCAGCAGCCTTCGGAGGACAGATTCACCCCTCCACTTT	CASSLRRTDSPLHF	.	TRBV28	TRBJ1-6	.
TGTGCCAGTAGTATAGGGGGGGTGAACTATGGCTACACCTTC	CASSIGGVNYGYTF	.	TRBV19	TRBJ1-2	.